A selection of T cell receptor beta chains follows, all from one sample in a study of technical replicates of blood from a few donors. The table came from immunoSEQ multiplex PCR; TCRdb's copy has only in-frame clones and leaves some out. The data show over 60,000 clones, 93% seen once. The sample was T cells isolated from PBMCs. All receptors derive from a human donor in good health. CDR3s include the opening cysteine and the closing phenylalanine or tryptophan. Each record gives: V gene, J gene, clone size, D gene, CDR3 DNA, CDR3 protein. The D gene is left open where the match is weak. Expanded clones are given a class, and other clones once, few, many or no size at all.

v_gene: TRBV25-1; j_gene: TRBJ2-1; abundance: NA; d_gene: NA; CDR3nt: TGTGCCAGCAGTGAGATCTCATTTAGCTACAATGAGCAGTTCTTC; CDR3aa: CASSEISFSYNEQFF
v_gene: TRBV4-1; j_gene: TRBJ2-7; abundance: NA; d_gene: TRBD1; CDR3nt: TGCGCCAGCAGCCACCGGGACAGACGGCTCGAGCAGTACTTC; CDR3aa: CASSHRDRRLEQYF
v_gene: TRBV11-2; j_gene: TRBJ2-5; abundance: NA; d_gene: TRBD1; CDR3nt: TGTGCCAGCAGCTTAGGGACAGGGGGACAGACCCAGTACTTC; CDR3aa: CASSLGTGGQTQYF
v_gene: TRBV15; j_gene: TRBJ2-1; abundance: NA; d_gene: TRBD2; CDR3nt: TGTGCCACCAGCAGAAAACTAGCGGGAGACCACAATGAGCAGTTCTTC; CDR3aa: CATSRKLAGDHNEQFF
v_gene: TRBV10-3; j_gene: TRBJ1-2; abundance: NA; d_gene: TRBD1; CDR3nt: TGTGCCATCAGGCGGGACAGGGGTGATGGCTACACCTTC; CDR3aa: CAIRRDRGDGYTF
v_gene: TRBV5-1; j_gene: TRBJ2-7; abundance: NA; d_gene: NA; CDR3nt: TGCGCCAGCAACGACAATCAGTACGAGCAGTACTTC; CDR3aa: CASNDNQYEQYF
v_gene: TRBV27; j_gene: TRBJ2-1; abundance: NA; d_gene: TRBD2; CDR3nt: TGTGCCAGCAGTCCCGGGACTAGCTTCAATGAGCAGTTCTTC; CDR3aa: CASSPGTSFNEQFF
v_gene: TRBV29-1; j_gene: TRBJ2-2; abundance: NA; d_gene: NA; CDR3nt: TGCAGCGTTTCTCCCTCCGGGGAGCTGTTTTTT; CDR3aa: CSVSPSGELFF
v_gene: TRBV7-9; j_gene: TRBJ1-5; abundance: NA; d_gene: NA; CDR3nt: TGTGCCAGCAGAGACAAGGATCAGCCCCAGCATTTT; CDR3aa: CASRDKDQPQHF
v_gene: TRBV7-9; j_gene: TRBJ1-2; abundance: NA; d_gene: NA; CDR3nt: TGTGCCAGCAGGTCAGGGTACTATGGCTACACCTTC; CDR3aa: CASRSGYYGYTF
v_gene: TRBV4-1; j_gene: TRBJ1-1; abundance: NA; d_gene: NA; CDR3nt: TGCGCCAGCAGCCAAGTTACAGGAATGACTGAAGCTTTCTTT; CDR3aa: CASSQVTGMTEAFF
v_gene: TRBV5-1; j_gene: TRBJ2-7; abundance: NA; d_gene: TRBD1; CDR3nt: TGCGCCAGCAGCTTGTCACAGGGGCGCTCCTACGAGCAGTACTTC; CDR3aa: CASSLSQGRSYEQYF
v_gene: TRBV28; j_gene: TRBJ1-3; abundance: once; d_gene: NA; CDR3nt: TGTGCCAGCGGAGGTGGGAGAAACACCATATATTTT; CDR3aa: CASGGGRNTIYF
v_gene: TRBV9; j_gene: TRBJ2-1; abundance: NA; d_gene: TRBD2; CDR3nt: TGTGCCAGCAGTCAAGCGGGGGGCTACAATGAGCAGTTCTTC; CDR3aa: CASSQAGGYNEQFF
v_gene: TRBV6-1; j_gene: TRBJ1-2; abundance: NA; d_gene: NA; CDR3nt: TGTGCCAGCAACGAAAGGAGGCAGGACTATGGCTACACCTTC; CDR3aa: CASNERRQDYGYTF
v_gene: TRBV5-1; j_gene: TRBJ2-1; abundance: NA; d_gene: TRBD2; CDR3nt: TGCGCCAGCAGCTTGGCCAGCGGGAGAAGTTCCTACAATGAGCAGTTCTTC; CDR3aa: CASSLASGRSSYNEQFF
v_gene: TRBV7-9; j_gene: TRBJ2-3; abundance: NA; d_gene: NA; CDR3nt: TGTGCCAGCAGCTTAGTCGTCCCCAGCGGGAAGGGGGGTACGCAGTATTTT; CDR3aa: CASSLVVPSGKGGTQYF
v_gene: TRBV18; j_gene: TRBJ2-7; abundance: NA; d_gene: TRBD1; CDR3nt: TGTGCCAGCTCACCTCCCCCGGGACAGGGGTACGAGCAGTACTTC; CDR3aa: CASSPPPGQGYEQYF
v_gene: TRBV2; j_gene: TRBJ2-7; abundance: NA; d_gene: NA; CDR3nt: TGTGCCAGCAGCGTGCATTCCAGAGGCGACGGCGAGCAGTACTTC; CDR3aa: CASSVHSRGDGEQYF
v_gene: TRBV2; j_gene: TRBJ1-1; abundance: few; d_gene: TRBD1; CDR3nt: TGTGCCAGCAGGCCGAAGGGACAGACGAACACTGAAGCTTTCTTT; CDR3aa: CASRPKGQTNTEAFF
v_gene: TRBV6-1; j_gene: TRBJ1-6; abundance: NA; d_gene: NA; CDR3nt: TGTGCCAGCAGTGAAGCGCAGGGATTAAACTCACCCCTCCACTTT; CDR3aa: CASSEAQGLNSPLHF
v_gene: TRBV6-4; j_gene: TRBJ2-6; abundance: NA; d_gene: TRBD1; CDR3nt: TGTGCCAGCAGTGACGGACAGGGGGTATATGGGGCCAACGTCCTGACTTTC; CDR3aa: CASSDGQGVYGANVLTF
v_gene: TRBV4-1; j_gene: TRBJ1-1; abundance: NA; d_gene: NA; CDR3nt: TGCGCCAGCAGCCTAGGACAAACGAACACTGAAGCTTTCTTT; CDR3aa: CASSLGQTNTEAFF
v_gene: TRBV6-1; j_gene: TRBJ1-5; abundance: NA; d_gene: TRBD1; CDR3nt: TGTGCCAGCAATGAAGGGTGGACAGGGAGCGATCAGCCCCAGCATTTT; CDR3aa: CASNEGWTGSDQPQHF
v_gene: TRBV6-5; j_gene: TRBJ2-1; abundance: NA; d_gene: TRBD1; CDR3nt: TGTGCCAGCAAACAGGGGTACAATGAGCAGTTCTTC; CDR3aa: CASKQGYNEQFF
v_gene: TRBV29-1; j_gene: TRBJ1-3; abundance: NA; d_gene: NA; CDR3nt: TGCAGCGTCTCGGTGGGGGGAAGCTCTGGAAACACCATATATTTT; CDR3aa: CSVSVGGSSGNTIYF
v_gene: TRBV6-6; j_gene: TRBJ1-4; abundance: once; d_gene: TRBD1; CDR3nt: TGTGCCAGCAGTTTGACAGGGGGCGTTAATGAAAAACTGTTTTTT; CDR3aa: CASSLTGGVNEKLFF
v_gene: TRBV6-4; j_gene: TRBJ2-2; abundance: NA; d_gene: NA; CDR3nt: TGTGCCAGCAGTGACCCCCTCGCGGGATCGAAGGGGGAGCTGTTTTTT; CDR3aa: CASSDPLAGSKGELFF
v_gene: TRBV2; j_gene: TRBJ1-4; abundance: NA; d_gene: TRBD1; CDR3nt: TGTGCCAGCACTAGGTCAGGACAGGGGGCAACTAATGAAAAACTGTTTTTT; CDR3aa: CASTRSGQGATNEKLFF
v_gene: TRBV6-1; j_gene: TRBJ2-1; abundance: NA; d_gene: NA; CDR3nt: TGTGCCAGCAGTGAGTACAGTGCGCCGTCCTCCTACAATGAGCAGTTCTTC; CDR3aa: CASSEYSAPSSYNEQFF
v_gene: TRBV4-2; j_gene: TRBJ1-2; abundance: NA; d_gene: TRBD1; CDR3nt: TGTGCCAGCAGTCCTGACAGGGGAAGCTATGGCTACACCTTC; CDR3aa: CASSPDRGSYGYTF
v_gene: TRBV7-2; j_gene: TRBJ2-7; abundance: NA; d_gene: NA; CDR3nt: TGTGCCAGCAGCGTACGATTGGACAGACCATACGAGCAGTACTTC; CDR3aa: CASSVRLDRPYEQYF
v_gene: TRBV27; j_gene: TRBJ2-2; abundance: once; d_gene: TRBD2; CDR3nt: TGTGCCAGCAGTCTCCAGACTAGCGGGACCACAACCGGGGAGCTGTTTTTT; CDR3aa: CASSLQTSGTTTGELFF
v_gene: TRBV30; j_gene: TRBJ2-5; abundance: NA; d_gene: TRBD2; CDR3nt: TGTGCCTGGACTAGCGGGGGGGAGACCCAGTACTTC; CDR3aa: CAWTSGGETQYF
v_gene: TRBV28; j_gene: TRBJ2-1; abundance: NA; d_gene: TRBD2; CDR3nt: TGTGCCAGCACGACTAGCGGGAGGGCCTTGCACGCCTACAATGAGCAGTTCTTC; CDR3aa: CASTTSGRALHAYNEQFF
v_gene: TRBV5-1; j_gene: TRBJ1-4; abundance: NA; d_gene: TRBD1; CDR3nt: TGCGCCAGCAGCCCGACAGGGTCTAATGAAAAACTGTTTTTT; CDR3aa: CASSPTGSNEKLFF
v_gene: TRBV7-8; j_gene: TRBJ2-5; abundance: few; d_gene: TRBD2; CDR3nt: TGTGCCAGCAGCGGCGGGACTTTAGCGGGATATTGGGAAGAGACCCAGTACTTC; CDR3aa: CASSGGTLAGYWEETQYF
v_gene: TRBV7-9; j_gene: TRBJ1-2; abundance: once; d_gene: TRBD1; CDR3nt: TGTGCCAGCAGCTTCACCGGGACAGGGGGCGACTATGGCTACACCTTC; CDR3aa: CASSFTGTGGDYGYTF
v_gene: TRBV7-9; j_gene: TRBJ2-6; abundance: NA; d_gene: TRBD1; CDR3nt: TGTGCCAGCAGCCTAGAAGCAGGGGGCGCTGGGGCCAACGTCCTGACTTTC; CDR3aa: CASSLEAGGAGANVLTF
v_gene: TRBV7-9; j_gene: TRBJ2-7; abundance: NA; d_gene: NA; CDR3nt: TGTGCCAGCGCCCCCCGGACACATTACGAGCAGTACTTC; CDR3aa: CASAPRTHYEQYF